This is a list of T cell receptor beta chains from one sample in a study of T-cell reconstitution after alpha-beta-depleted transplantation in children. MiXCR was run by TCRdb on the PCR reads, yielding one entry per CDR3 protein. The table lists roughly 300,000 distinct CDR3 sequences, over 9% of them singletons. This specimen consisted of PBMCs from the stem cell graft donor, obtained from the stem cell graft. Receptors originate from a human donor who donated a stem cell graft to a child with acute lymphoblastic leukemia. Each CDR3 is given with its conserved first and last residue. A D gene is named only where the DNA matches it firmly. Rows give clone size only sometimes, using once, few, many, or a class for an expanded clone.

CDR3 DNA	CDR3 protein	D gene	V gene	J gene	clone size
TGTGCCAGCAGCTTGACTAGCGGAGGGTACGAGCAGTACTTC	CASSLTSGGYEQYF	TRBD2	TRBV7-3	TRBJ2-7	few
TGTGCCAGCAGCCACGCCATAGCCGGGACCAGCGAAGGTTCTACGTTCTTC	CASSHAIAGTSEGSTFF	-	TRBV4-2	TRBJ2-1	many
TGTGCCAGCAGACAAAGGGGGACCCACGATTTCAGTGAGCAGTTCTTC	CASRQRGTHDFSEQFF	-	TRBV2	TRBJ2-1	many
TGTGCCAGCAGAACCGGGACTAATTACAATGAGCAGTTCTTC	CASRTGTNYNEQFF	TRBD2	TRBV28	TRBJ2-1	few
TGTGCCAGCAGCAGAGATGGGACAGCCCAAGCGTGGAGCACTGAAGCTTTCTTT	CASSRDGTAQAWSTEAFF	TRBD1	TRBV6-4	TRBJ1-1	-
TGTGCCAGCAACGGGACACCTACCTACGAGCAGTACTTC	CASNGTPTYEQYF	-	TRBV28	TRBJ2-7	many
TGTGCCAGCGCCGGCACAGATACGCAGTATTTT	CASAGTDTQYF	-	TRBV7-9	TRBJ2-3	few
TGCGCCAGCAGCCCCGGCCCGCACACAGATACGCAGTATTTT	CASSPGPHTDTQYF	-	TRBV5-1	TRBJ2-3	few
TGTGCCAGCAGCACGACAGAGACCACTAACTATGGCTACACCTTC	CASSTTETTNYGYTF	-	TRBV5-4	TRBJ1-2	many
TGCGCCCGCAGCCAAGGACAGGCTGCGGAGACCCAGTACTTC	CARSQGQAAETQYF	TRBD1	TRBV4-3	TRBJ2-5	once
TGTGCCAGCAGTCAACACCAGGGGACTAGCGGGAAGTTTAGCACAGATACGCAGTATTTT	CASSQHQGTSGKFSTDTQYF	TRBD2	TRBV11-2	TRBJ2-3	-
TGCGCCAGCAGCCAAGAAACCAGGGCACAAGAGACCCAGTACTTC	CASSQETRAQETQYF	-	TRBV4-1	TRBJ2-5	-
TGCGCCAGCAGCTTGGATTGGTGGAGCGAGCAGTACTTC	CASSLDWWSEQYF	-	TRBV5-1	TRBJ2-7	-
TGTGCCAGCAGCAGAGCGGGGACAGACGCGCAAAAACTGTTTTTT	CASSRAGTDAQKLFF	TRBD1	TRBV27	TRBJ1-4	-
TGTGCCAGCAGTTATGGGGGACAGGGCGACGAGCAGTACTTC	CASSYGGQGDEQYF	TRBD1	TRBV12-3/TRBV12-4	TRBJ2-7	-
TGTGCCAGCAGCCCACCCGTAGGTCGGAGCCTAGAGACCCAGTACTTC	CASSPPVGRSLETQYF	-	TRBV6-1	TRBJ2-5	-
TGCGCCAGCAGCCCCGGGACAGGGAAGCATCAGCCCCAGCATTTT	CASSPGTGKHQPQHF	TRBD1	TRBV10-2	TRBJ1-5	-
TGTGCCAGCAGATTGCCAGGGCACACAGATACGCAGTATTTC	CASRLPGHTDTQYF	-	TRBV7-2	TRBJ2-3	once
TGTGCCAGCAGCTTGGAGTGGACTAGCGGGCACACAGATACGCAGTATTTT	CASSLEWTSGHTDTQYF	TRBD2	TRBV5-5	TRBJ2-3	few
TGCGCCAGCAGCCAAGATCGGCTAGCAGACTACGATGAGCAGTTCTTC	CASSQDRLADYDEQFF	-	TRBV4-3	TRBJ2-1	many
TGTGCCAGCAGCCCAGGTGGGGGGCACTACAATGAGCAGTTCTTC	CASSPGGGHYNEQFF	-	TRBV7-8	TRBJ2-1	few
TGCAGTGCTCCCGAGGGGTGGATTAACAATGAGCAGTTCTTC	CSAPEGWINNEQFF	-	TRBV20-1	TRBJ2-1	-
TGTGCCAGCAGTTTTCAACTAGCGGGAGGCTTCTCCTACGAGCAGTACTTC	CASSFQLAGGFSYEQYF	TRBD2	TRBV27	TRBJ2-7	-
TGTGCCAGCAGAGGGGGCGGGGAACACGAGCAGTACTTC	CASRGGGEHEQYF	-	TRBV12-3/TRBV12-4	TRBJ2-7	few
TGTGCCAGCAGTTTTCCCGGGAGTCTGAATGAGCAGTTCTTC	CASSFPGSLNEQFF	-	TRBV12-3/TRBV12-4	TRBJ2-1	many
TGTGCCAGCGCCGCAGCCTTCACTGAAGCTTTCTTT	CASAAAFTEAFF	-	TRBV18	TRBJ1-1	-
TGCAGTGCTAATCTTCGGCCAGTTAATGAAAAACTGTTTTTT	CSANLRPVNEKLFF	-	TRBV20-1	TRBJ1-4	few
TGTGCCTGGAACGACGTGAACACTGAAGCTTTCTTT	CAWNDVNTEAFF	-	TRBV30	TRBJ1-1	-
TGCGCCAGCAGCCAAGGACTAGCGGGAGAGGTATACTACAATGAGCAGTTCTTC	CASSQGLAGEVYYNEQFF	TRBD2	TRBV4-3	TRBJ2-1	-
TGTGCCAGCAGTTTAGGGAGAGCTCAGCCCCAGCATTTT	CASSLGRAQPQHF	-	TRBV12-3/TRBV12-4	TRBJ1-5	many
TGTGCCAGCAACGACAGGGGATCCACTGAAGCTTTCTTT	CASNDRGSTEAFF	TRBD1	TRBV6-2/TRBV6-3	TRBJ1-1	few